Each of the 22 T cell receptor beta chains below was sequenced from the same sample in a study of early T cells in non-severe SARS-CoV-2 infection. TCRdb redid the calling of the 5' RACE reads with MiXCR, one entry per CDR3 protein. Among tens of thousands of distinct CDR3 sequences, around 5.2% were seen once, and the ten largest hold 6.8%. Sequenced: whole blood. Every receptor here comes from an adult who was a healthcare worker with PCR-confirmed SARS-CoV-2 infection or an uninfected control (not recorded which).

In its sample, this clonotype was seen many times. The chain employs TRBV10-3 and TRBJ1-4; the D is unclear. In germline, CDR1 is ENHRY, CDR2 SYGVKD. V lost 6 bases and J lost 7, with 24 bases in between. The CDR3 runs 17 residues. As DNA, the CDR3 is TGTGCCATCAGGCCGGGTGATGAGAACCGACTAGGTGAAAAACTGTTTTTT. Residues: CAIRPGDENRLGEKLFF.

This clonotype has at least ten counts. The chain recombines TRBV30 with TRBJ1-1; D ambiguous. The germline CDR1 and CDR2 sequences are GTSNPN and SVGIG (reference sequence). This CDR3 contains 13 residues. Trimming removed 2 bases at V and 0 bases at J, with 7 bases between. The CDR3: CAWSKAMNTEAFF. CDR3 nucleotide sequence: TGTGCCTGGAGTAAAGCGATGAACACTGAAGCTTTCTTT. The full variable domain, in which reference TRBV30 and TRBJ1-1 provide the parts outside the CDR3, is SQTIHQWPATLVQPVGSPLSLECTVEGTSNPNLYWYRQAAGRGLQLLFYSVGIGQISSEVPQNLSASRPQDRQFILSSKKLLLSDSGFYLCAWSKAMNTEAFFGQGTRLTVV.

This clonotype was seen repeatedly, ten times or more. The chain recombines TRBV5-6 with TRBJ2-1; D is perhaps TRBD1 (6 bases). The V end was cut by 0 bases, the J end by 7 bases, with 14 bases between. The CDR3 runs to 15 residues. Germline-derived CDR1 and CDR2 are SGHDT and YYEEEE. The CDR3 is CASSLGPGVGNEQFF. The CDR3 coding sequence is TGTGCCAGCAGCTTGGGTCCAGGGGTTGGAAATGAGCAGTTCTTC.

This clonotype was seen more than once but under ten times. The chain couples TRBV20-1 to TRBJ2-2; D possibly corresponds to TRBD1 (5 bases). Germline V gene data show CDR1 as DFQATT and CDR2 as SNEGSKA (reference sequence). The V gene lost 3 bases and the J gene lost 5 bases, with 13 bases spanning the gap. The CDR3 spans 14 residues. The CDR3 bases are TGCAGTGCTAGGCCCCTACAGGAAACCGGGGAGCTGTTTTTT. Translating it yields CSARPLQETGELFF.

This clonotype was seen only a few times. CDR3 DNA: TGTGCCAGCAGCCCTTCTAGCGGGCACACCGGGGAGCTGTTTTTT. It is translated as CASSPSSGHTGELFF. V and J are TRBV7-9 and TRBJ2-2, with 8 nucleotides matching TRBD2. Germline V gene data show CDR1 as SEHNR and CDR2 as FQNEAQ (reference sequence). The CDR3 is 15 amino acids. V shed 5 bases and J 3 bases; nucleotides not matched to a gene: 5.

This clonotype was picked up many times. V and J are TRBV7-2 and TRBJ1-6; tentatively, D is TRBD1 (5 bases). The CDR3 covers 13 residues. V dropped 5 bases and J dropped 7 bases, with 9 bases sitting between them. The V gene's germline CDR1 is SGHTA and CDR2 FQGNSA. CDR3 DNA sequence: TGTGCCAGCAGCCTGACAGTAAATTCACCCCTCCACTTT. Protein: CASSLTVNSPLHF.

This clonotype was counted at least ten times. The chain employs TRBV18 and TRBJ1-1; a possible D gene is TRBD1 (6 bases). In germline, CDR1 is KGHSH, CDR2 LQKENI. The V end was cut by 1 base, the J end by 2 bases, with 17 bases between. The CDR3 consists of 17 residues. The CDR3 DNA reads TGTGCCAGCTCACCACTTCCAGGGGAGATGGGAAACACTGAAGCTTTCTTT. Amino acid sequence: CASSPLPGEMGNTEAFF.

This clonotype was picked up many times. The chain links TRBV18 to TRBJ2-7; 7 bases fit TRBD2. Looked up from germline, CDR1 is KGHSH and CDR2 is LQKENI. This CDR3 contains 13 residues. The junction had 6 bases not matched to a gene; V was cut back by 8 bases and J by 2 bases. The CDR3 DNA follows: TGTGCCAGCGCTCGGGGGACTACCTACGAGCAGTACTTC. Amino acids: CASARGTTYEQYF.

This clonotype was detected ten times or more. The chain carries TRBV19 and TRBJ2-4; no clear D. V lost 1 base and J 0 bases, leaving 13 bases between the germline ends. CDR3 length equals 17 residues. CDR1 is LNHDA, CDR2 SQIVND, per germline (reference sequence). CDR3 nucleotides: TGTGCCAGTAGTATAGGGGAACGGTGGGAAGCCAAAAACATTCAGTACTTC. It specifies CASSIGERWEAKNIQYF.

The table lists this clonotype with many counts. The rearrangement links TRBV20-1 to TRBJ2-3, with 7 nucleotides matching TRBD2. CDR1 is DFQATT and CDR2 is SNEGSKA in the germline V gene (reference sequence). V trimming: 0 bases; J trimming: 2 bases; junction bases outside the gene matches: 8. The CDR3 is 16 amino acids. The CDR3 DNA reads as TGCAGTGCTAGAGATCCCCAGCGGGGATTCACAGATACGCAGTATTTT. Translated: CSARDPQRGFTDTQYF.

Ten or more counts support this clonotype. The chain recombines TRBV19 with TRBJ2-7, with D possibly matching TRBD1 (6 bases). Germline loops: CDR1 LNHDA, CDR2 SQIVND (reference sequence). V shed 5 bases and J shed 2 bases, with 13 bases lying between them. This CDR3 region has 14 residues. CDR3 coding DNA: TGTGCCAGTAGTCGCCGACAGGCCGCCTACGAGCAGTACTTC. It yields the protein CASSRRQAAYEQYF.

There are a few counts of this clonotype. This chain connects TRBV6-6 to TRBJ2-5; 8 bases agree with TRBD2. Germline-derived CDR1 and CDR2 are MNHNY and SVGAGI (reference sequence). The CDR3 consists of 15 residues. V lost 8 bases, J lost 0 bases, and 8 bases stayed unmatched. In DNA form, the CDR3 reads TGTGCCAGCCGGCTAGCGGGTTTATACCAAGAGACCCAGTACTTC. The encoded protein is CASRLAGLYQETQYF.

Concerning this clonotype itself: Relative to the germline gene, one junction end is altered; a read error may explain this. The V call is TRBV27, the J call TRBJ2-7; tentative D call: TRBD1 (6 bases). The CDR3 contains 14 residues. Germline V gene lookup returns CDR1 MNHEY and CDR2 SMNVEV (reference sequence). CDR3 coding DNA: TGTGCCAGCAGAACCCCCGGGACACGCTACGAGCAATACTTC. Protein sequence: CASRTPGTRYEQYF.

This clonotype was observed a handful of times. The V and J genes are TRBV30 and TRBJ2-4; tentatively, D is TRBD1 or TRBD2 (5 bases each). The CDR3 is 14 amino acids. Trimming pared 1 base from V and 4 bases from J, leaving 11 bases between. Germline V gives CDR1 GTSNPN, CDR2 SVGIG (reference sequence). CDR3 bases: TGTGCCTGGAGTGAATGGGACCTAAAAAACATTCAGTACTTC. Translated: CAWSEWDLKNIQYF. The whole variable domain, filled in from reference TRBV30 and TRBJ2-4, reads SQTIHQWPATLVQPVGSPLSLECTVEGTSNPNLYWYRQAAGRGLQLLFYSVGIGQISSEVPQNLSASRPQDRQFILSSKKLLLSDSGFYLCAWSEWDLKNIQYFGAGTRLSVL.

This clonotype was observed a few times. The rearrangement joins TRBV5-1 to TRBJ1-1; 9 positions match TRBD1. The germline V gene encodes CDR1 SGHRS and CDR2 YFSETQ. Unmatched junction bases numbered 8, after V lost 4 bases and J lost 7 bases. The CDR3 has 14 amino acids. CDR3 bases: TGCGCCAGCAGCCCGGGGACAGGGATCAGTGAAGCTTTCTTT. It yields the protein CASSPGTGISEAFF. Variable domain in full (rest from reference TRBV5-1 and TRBJ1-1): KAGVTQTPRYLIKTRGQQVTLSCSPISGHRSVSWYQQTPGQGLQFLFEYFSETQRNKGNFPGRFSGRQFSNSRSEMNVSTLELGDSALYLCASSPGTGISEAFFGQGTRLTVV.

This clonotype appeared many times. The rearrangement links TRBV7-2 to TRBJ2-7; no reliable D call. Per the germline V gene, CDR1 is SGHTA and CDR2 is FQGNSA. The CDR3 extends over 11 amino acids. Trimming shortened V by 5 bases and J by 3 bases, and 5 bases separated the two germline ends. The CDR3 nucleotides are TGTGCCAGCAGCGGCCACTACGAGCAGTACTTC. Its translation: CASSGHYEQYF.

The CDR3, as DNA: TGCAGTGCTAGAACCGGGGTAAATACAGATACGCAGTATTTT. This codes for CSARTGVNTDTQYF. The rearrangement joins TRBV20-1 to TRBJ2-3; tentatively, D is TRBD2 (5 bases). V lost 2 bases and J lost 3, with 12 bases in between. CDR3 size: 14 residues. The germline V gene has CDR1 DFQATT and CDR2 SNEGSKA (reference sequence).

Ten or more counts support this clonotype. The chain joins TRBV12-3 or TRBV12-4 to TRBJ1-3; D unresolved. Trimming pared 5 bases from V and 2 bases from J, leaving 10 bases between. There are 14 residues in the CDR3. Written as DNA, the CDR3 is TGTGCCAGCAGTCCGGGGAGGACTGGAAACACCATATATTTT. Amino acids: CASSPGRTGNTIYF.

The sample holds a few counts of this clonotype. V and J are TRBV30 and TRBJ1-2; D is undetermined. From germline, CDR1 is GTSNPN and CDR2 SVGIG (reference sequence). The CDR3 consists of 12 residues. Trimming left V 0 bases short and J 7 bases short, with 9 bases between. CDR3 sequence (DNA): TGTGCCTGGAGTGTCGGTGACTTTGGCTACACCTTC. Protein: CAWSVGDFGYTF.

This rearrangement joins TRBV7-2 to TRBJ2-1, with a tentative D call TRBD2 (5 bases). The CDR3 is 15 residues long. Trimming shortened V by 4 bases and J by 3 bases, and 13 bases separated the two germline ends. Per germline, CDR1 SGHTA and CDR2 FQGNSA. CDR3 residues: CASSSDSRLYNEQFF. The DNA of the CDR3 is TGTGCCAGCAGCTCGGACTCGAGACTCTACAATGAGCAGTTCTTC.

This clonotype was recorded many times. This chain links TRBV20-1 with TRBJ2-5; 11 nucleotides match TRBD2. In germline, CDR1 is DFQATT, CDR2 SNEGSKA (reference sequence). The CDR3 runs 13 residues. Losses at the gene ends were 6 bases for V and 4 bases for J; bases not matched to a gene: 4. The CDR3 loop reads CSAIAGGGETQYF. The CDR3 nucleotides are TGCAGTGCAATAGCGGGAGGGGGAGAGACCCAGTACTTC.

This clonotype was seen ten or more times. The rearrangement uses TRBV7-6 and TRBJ1-3, with a possible D match to TRBD1 (5 bases). The CDR3 is made up of 16 amino acids. The germline gives CDR1 SGHVS, CDR2 FNYEAQ. Trimming cost V 3 bases and J 0 bases, with 12 bases left between them. For the CDR3, the DNA is TGTGCCAGCAGCTTTACTTCGACAGACTCTGGAAACACCATATATTTT. It codes for CASSFTSTDSGNTIYF.